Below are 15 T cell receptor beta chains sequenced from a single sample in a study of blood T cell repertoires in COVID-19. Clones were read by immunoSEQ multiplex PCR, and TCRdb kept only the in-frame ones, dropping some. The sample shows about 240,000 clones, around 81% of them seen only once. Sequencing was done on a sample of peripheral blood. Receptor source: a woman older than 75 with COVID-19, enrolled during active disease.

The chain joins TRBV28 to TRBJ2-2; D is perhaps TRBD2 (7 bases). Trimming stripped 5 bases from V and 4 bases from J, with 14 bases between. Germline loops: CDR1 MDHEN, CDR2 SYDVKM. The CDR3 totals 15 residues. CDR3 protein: CASSQGGGGTGELFF. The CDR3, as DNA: TGTGCCAGCAGTCAGGGAGGGGGTGGCACCGGGGAGCTGTTTTTT.

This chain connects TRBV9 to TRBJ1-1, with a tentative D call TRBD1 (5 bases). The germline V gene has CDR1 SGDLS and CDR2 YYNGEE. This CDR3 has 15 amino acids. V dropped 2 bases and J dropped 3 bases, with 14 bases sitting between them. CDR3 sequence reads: CASSVVGGMDTEAFF. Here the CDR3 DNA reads TGTGCCAGCAGCGTCGTGGGGGGAATGGACACTGAAGCTTTCTTT.

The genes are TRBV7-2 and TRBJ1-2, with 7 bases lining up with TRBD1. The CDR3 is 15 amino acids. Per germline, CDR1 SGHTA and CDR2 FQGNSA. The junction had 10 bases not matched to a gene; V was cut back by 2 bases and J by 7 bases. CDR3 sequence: CASSLMGEGASGYTF. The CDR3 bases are TGTGCCAGCAGCTTAATGGGTGAGGGGGCTAGTGGCTACACCTTC.

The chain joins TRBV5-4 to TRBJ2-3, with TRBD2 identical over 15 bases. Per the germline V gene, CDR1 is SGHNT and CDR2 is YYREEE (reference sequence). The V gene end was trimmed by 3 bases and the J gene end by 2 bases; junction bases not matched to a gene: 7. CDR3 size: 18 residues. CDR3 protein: CASSSGLAGGMYTDTQYF. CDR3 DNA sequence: TGTGCCAGCAGCTCGGGACTAGCGGGGGGAATGTACACAGATACGCAGTATTTT.

The CDR3 is CASGQTDNSPLHF. CDR3 nucleotides: TGCGCCAGCGGTCAGACAGATAATTCACCCCTCCACTTT. The V and J genes are TRBV10-2 and TRBJ1-6, with D perhaps TRBD1 (5 bases). The CDR3 length is 13 residues. CDR1 and CDR2 (germline): WSHSY, SAAADI. Trimming cost V 8 bases and J 5 bases, with 10 bases left between them.

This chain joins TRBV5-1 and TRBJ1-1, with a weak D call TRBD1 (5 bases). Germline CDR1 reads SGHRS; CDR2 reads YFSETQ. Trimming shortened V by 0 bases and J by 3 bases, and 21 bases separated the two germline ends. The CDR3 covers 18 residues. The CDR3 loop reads CASSLAGGTLLLDTEAFF. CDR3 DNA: TGCGCCAGCAGCTTGGCCGGGGGGACCCTACTCCTGGACACTGAAGCTTTCTTT.

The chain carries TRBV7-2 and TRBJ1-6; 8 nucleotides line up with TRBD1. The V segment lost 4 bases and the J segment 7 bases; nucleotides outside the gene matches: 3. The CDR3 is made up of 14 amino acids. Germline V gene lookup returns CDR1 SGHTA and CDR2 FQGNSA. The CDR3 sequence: CASSSDRANSPLHF. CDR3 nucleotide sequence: TGTGCCAGCAGCTCGGACAGGGCCAATTCACCCCTCCACTTT.

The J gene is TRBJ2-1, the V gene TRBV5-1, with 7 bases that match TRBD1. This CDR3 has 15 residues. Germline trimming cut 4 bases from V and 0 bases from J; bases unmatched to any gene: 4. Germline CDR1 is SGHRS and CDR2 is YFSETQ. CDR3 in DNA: TGCGCCAGCAGCCGTGGGGACAGCTCCTACAATGAGCAGTTCTTC. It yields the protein CASSRGDSSYNEQFF.

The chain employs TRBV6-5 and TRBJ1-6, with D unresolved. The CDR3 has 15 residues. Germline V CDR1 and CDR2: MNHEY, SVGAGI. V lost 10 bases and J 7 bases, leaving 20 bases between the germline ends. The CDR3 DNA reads TGTGCCACCAGAGCGAGCGGGGTATTGAATTCACCCCTCCACTTT. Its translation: CATRASGVLNSPLHF.

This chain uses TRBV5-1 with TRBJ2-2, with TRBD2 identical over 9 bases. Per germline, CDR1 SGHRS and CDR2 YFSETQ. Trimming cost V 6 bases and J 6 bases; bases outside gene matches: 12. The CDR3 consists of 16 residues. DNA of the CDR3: TGCGCCAGCATTGGCCGCAGTAGCGGGGGCTCCGGGGAGCTGTTTTTT. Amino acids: CASIGRSSGGSGELFF.

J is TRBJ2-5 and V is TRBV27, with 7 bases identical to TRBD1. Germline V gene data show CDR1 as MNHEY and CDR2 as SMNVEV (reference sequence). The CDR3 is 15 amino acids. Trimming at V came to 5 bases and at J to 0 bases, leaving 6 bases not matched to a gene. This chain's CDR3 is CASSLPTGYQETQYF. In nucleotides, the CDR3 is TGTGCCAGCAGTCTCCCGACAGGGTACCAAGAGACCCAGTACTTC.

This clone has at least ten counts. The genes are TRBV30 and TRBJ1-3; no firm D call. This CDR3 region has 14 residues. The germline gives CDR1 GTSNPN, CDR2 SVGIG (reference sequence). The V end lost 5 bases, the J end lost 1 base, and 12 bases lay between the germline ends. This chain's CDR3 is CAWVPLLSGNTIYF. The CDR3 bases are TGTGCCTGGGTACCCTTACTATCTGGAAACACCATATATTTT.

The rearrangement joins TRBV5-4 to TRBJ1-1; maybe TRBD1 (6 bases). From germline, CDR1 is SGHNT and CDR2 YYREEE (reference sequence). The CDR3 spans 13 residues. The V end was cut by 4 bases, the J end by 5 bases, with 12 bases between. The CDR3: CASSPGVRTEAFF. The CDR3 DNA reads TGTGCCAGCAGCCCAGGGGTTAGGACTGAAGCTTTCTTT.

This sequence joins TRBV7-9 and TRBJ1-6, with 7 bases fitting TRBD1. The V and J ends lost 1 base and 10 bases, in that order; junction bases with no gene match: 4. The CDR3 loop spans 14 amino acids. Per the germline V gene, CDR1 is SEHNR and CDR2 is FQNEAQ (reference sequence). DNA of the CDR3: TGTGCCAGCAGCTTAGGACAGGGAAGGTCACCCCTCCACTTT. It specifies CASSLGQGRSPLHF.

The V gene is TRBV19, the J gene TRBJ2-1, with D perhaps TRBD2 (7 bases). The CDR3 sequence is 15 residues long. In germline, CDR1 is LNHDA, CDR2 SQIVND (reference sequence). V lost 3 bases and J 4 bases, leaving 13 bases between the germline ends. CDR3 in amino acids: CASSISGGRYNEQFF. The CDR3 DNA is TGTGCCAGTAGTATCTCGGGGGGCCGTTACAATGAGCAGTTCTTC. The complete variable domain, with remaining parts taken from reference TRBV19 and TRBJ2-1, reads DGGITQSPKYLFRKEGQNVTLSCEQNLNHDAMYWYRQDPGQGLRLIYYSQIVNDFQKGDIAEGYSVSREKKESFPLTVTSAQKNPTAFYLCASSISGGRYNEQFFGPGTRLTVL.